This TCR beta chain appears in the sequencing data of a study of OX40 agonist ivuxolimab in advanced cancers. The CDR3 totals 15 residues. The V and J ends lost 5 bases and 1 base respectively, with 14 bases between them. Germline CDR1 SGHTA, CDR2 FQGNSA. TCRdb's table, derived via immunoSEQ multiplex PCR, lists solely in-frame clones and lacks some. Of approximately 87,000 clones in the sample, roughly 89% were seen once. This chain joins TRBV7-2 and TRBJ1-1; maybe TRBD1 (6 bases). The source material was CD4+ or CD8+ T cells sorted from blood, sampled in a trial of the OX40 agonist ivuxolimab. This clonotype was obtained from an adult with an advanced solid tumor such as melanoma, head and neck, liver or kidney cancer. CDR3 region: CASSQQGQRNTEAFF. The CDR3 region has the DNA TGTGCCAGCAGCCAACAGGGTCAAAGGAACACTGAAGCTTTCTTT.